Following are 11 T cell receptor beta chains from one sample sequenced in a study of T cells in tuberculosis. The method was immunoSEQ multiplex PCR; TCRdb's version includes in-frame clones alone and lacks a portion of them. The sample lists 61,000 or so clones, approximately 81% occurring once. Cells were sorted from thawed PBMC rested overnight and stained with GMM-loaded CD1B tetramer, viability dye and anti-CD3. CD1B tetramers were loaded with Rhodococcus equi-derived C32 glucose monomycolate. Sequences were obtained from CD1b-GMM tetramer-negative cells sorted from PBMCs. These receptors were taken from an adult woman with latent tuberculosis.

The chain carries TRBV27 and TRBJ1-5; D perhaps matches TRBD1 (6 bases). The CDR3 runs 17 residues. Trimming took 6 bases from V and 2 from J, leaving 20 bases between them. The germline gives CDR1 MNHEY, CDR2 SMNVEV (reference sequence). CDR3 DNA sequence: TGTGCCAGCAGCCAAACCCCGGACAGTACGGGCAATCAGCCCCAGCATTTT. Residues: CASSQTPDSTGNQPQHF.

The J gene is TRBJ2-7, the V gene TRBV7-3; possibly TRBD2 for D (5 bases). The CDR3 spans 14 residues. The ends were cut back, 2 bases at V and 3 bases at J, with 11 bases in the middle. Germline V gene sequence: CDR1 SGHTA, CDR2 FQGTGA. The CDR3 DNA follows: TGTGCCAGCAGCTTACGGGGTAAGGGCTACGAGCAGTACTTC. Protein product: CASSLRGKGYEQYF.

CDR3 residues: CASSEAGGERGGELFF. DNA of the CDR3: TGTGCCAGCAGTGAAGCGGGTGGTGAAAGGGGCGGGGAGCTGTTTTTT. The chain links TRBV2 to TRBJ2-2; a weak D match, TRBD1 (5 bases). Germline V lookup: CDR1 SNHLY, CDR2 FYNNEI. Trimming stripped 0 bases from V and 7 bases from J, with 15 bases between. The CDR3 sequence is 16 residues long. Using reference TRBV2 and TRBJ2-2 for the parts outside the CDR3, the full variable domain is EPEVTQTPSHQVTQMGQEVILRCVPISNHLYFYWYRQILGQKVEFLVSFYNNEISEKSEIFDDQFSVERPDGSNFTLKIRSTKLEDSAMYFCASSEAGGERGGELFFGEGSRLTVL.

The genes are TRBV28 and TRBJ2-1; no clear D. The CDR3 contains 11 residues. CDR1 and CDR2 (germline): MDHEN, SYDVKM. The V end lost 6 bases, the J end lost 4 bases, and 4 bases lay between the germline ends. CDR3 amino acids: CASRTYNEQFF. The DNA for the CDR3 is TGTGCCAGCAGAACTTACAATGAGCAGTTCTTC.

This clone has a single count. CDR3: CASSPYSNQPQHF. CDR3 coding DNA: TGTGCCAGCAGTCCTTATAGCAATCAGCCCCAGCATTTT. V gene TRBV27 combines with J gene TRBJ1-5, with D hard to call. The V end lost 5 bases, the J end lost 0 bases, and 5 bases lay between the germline ends. This CDR3 region has 13 residues. Germline values: CDR1 MNHEY, CDR2 SMNVEV (reference sequence).

This clone was detected only a few times. The chain uses TRBV5-1 and TRBJ2-2; D perhaps matches TRBD2 (7 bases). Trimming took off 4 bases at V and 4 bases at J, with 17 bases between the two ends. CDR1 is SGHRS and CDR2 is YFSETQ in the germline V gene. This CDR3 spans 16 amino acids. The DNA for the CDR3 is TGCGCCAGCAGCCATCGCGGGGAGGGGGGCACCGGGGAGCTGTTTTTT. Its translation is CASSHRGEGGTGELFF.

Regarding this clone: Other DNA sequences in this sample translate to the same CDR3. The chain has TRBV7-9 and TRBJ2-6; 11 nucleotides match TRBD1. CDR1 is SEHNR, CDR2 FQNEAQ, per germline (reference sequence). The CDR3 has 18 amino acids. V lost 6 bases to trimming and J lost 2 bases; unmatched junction nucleotides: 9. CDR3 in amino acids: CASSPRDRGETGANVLTF. The DNA for the CDR3 is TGTGCCAGCAGTCCCCGGGACAGGGGGGAAACTGGGGCCAACGTCCTGACTTTC.

Notes on this clone: This sample includes further DNA sequences coding for the same CDR3. V is TRBV18 and J is TRBJ1-1, with D possibly TRBD1 on 6 matching bases. With 3 bases removed from V and 5 bases from J, the gap between germline ends came to 10 bases. This CDR3 comprises 13 residues. The germline V gene encodes CDR1 KGHSH and CDR2 LQKENI. CDR3 nucleotide sequence: TGTGCCAGCTCACCGGGGAGGGGGACTGAAGCTTTCTTT. Translated: CASSPGRGTEAFF.

Comment on this clone: This specimen includes other DNA sequences encoding the same CDR3. The CDR3 region has the DNA TGTGCCAGCAGTGTCACAGGGAGTACTGAAGCTTTCTTT. Amino acid sequence: CASSVTGSTEAFF. V gene TRBV6-1 combines with J gene TRBJ1-1, with D tentatively TRBD1 (6 bases). Germline lookup yields CDR1 MNHNS and CDR2 SASEGT. The CDR3 length is 13 residues. V lost 4 bases and J lost 5, with 11 bases in between.

In this sample, this clone turned up once. The CDR3 nucleotides are TGTGCCAGCAGCGGACAGTCTAATCAGCCCCAGCATTTT. The encoded protein is CASSGQSNQPQHF. The chain joins TRBV2 to TRBJ1-5, with D maybe TRBD1 (6 bases). The V gene lost 6 bases and the J gene lost 4 bases, with 10 bases spanning the gap. Germline loops: CDR1 SNHLY, CDR2 FYNNEI. The CDR3 is 13 amino acids.

There are a few counts of this clone. The chain employs TRBV2 and TRBJ2-3; TRBD1 aligns across 7 bases. Trimming cost V 5 bases and J 3 bases; bases outside gene matches: 5. The CDR3 extends over 14 amino acids. CDR1 is SNHLY and CDR2 is FYNNEI in the germline V gene. CDR3 region: CASSLGGSTDTQYF. CDR3 nucleotide sequence: TGTGCCAGCAGTCTAGGGGGCTCGACAGATACGCAGTATTTT.